This TCR beta chain was sequenced for a study of blood T cell repertoires in COVID-19. Germline lookup yields CDR1 MNHEY and CDR2 SMNVEV (reference sequence). Trimming pared 3 bases from V and 4 bases from J, leaving 13 bases between. This CDR3 comprises 15 residues. Here immunoSEQ multiplex PCR was the method, and the copy in TCRdb shows in-frame clones only, minus some. Among around 320,000 clones listed, nearly 90% were seen once. The TCR originated in a woman between 50 and 59 years old who had been exposed to COVID-19. Material: PBMCs or T cells enriched from blood (not recorded which). J is TRBJ2-1 and V is TRBV27, with D possibly matching TRBD1 (5 bases). The CDR3 reads CASSFGQGLYNEQFF. The CDR3 bases are TGTGCCAGCAGTTTTGGGCAGGGATTGTACAATGAGCAGTTCTTC.